This T cell receptor beta chain was found in a study of OX40 agonist ivuxolimab in advanced cancers. Whole-study context: The study treated patients with ivuxolimab, an agonistic anti-OX40 (CD134) antibody. The study gave patients intravenous ivuxolimab at 0.01 to 10 mg/kg every 2 weeks. General observations from the study: The specificity for antigen of the expanded peripheral T cells was not determined.

With regard to this clone: Its antigen is unidentified.

Clones were read by immunoSEQ multiplex PCR, and TCRdb kept only the in-frame ones, dropping some. The table has tens of thousands of clones, 85% seen once; the top ten hold 5.5% to 7.5%. Unmatched junction bases numbered 12, after V lost 2 bases and J lost 0 bases. The CDR3 is made up of 19 amino acids. The germline gives CDR1 WNHNN, CDR2 SYGVQD (reference sequence). The specimen comprised CD4+ or CD8+ T cells sorted from blood, sampled in a trial of the OX40 agonist ivuxolimab. V is TRBV10-1 and J is TRBJ2-2, with 7 positions matching TRBD1. The sequence was obtained from an adult with an advanced solid tumor such as melanoma, head and neck, liver or kidney cancer. CDR3 in DNA: TGCGCCAGCAGTGAGGCCCCCAAGATGAGGGGGCCGAACACCGGGGAGCTGTTTTTT. Protein: CASSEAPKMRGPNTGELFF.